This T cell receptor beta chain derives from a study of T and B cells in COVID-19 patients. Whole-study context: Peripheral blood came from COVID-19 patients with active infection or after recovery.

This clonotype is judged medium-sized. Its specificity is not known. This CDR3 contains 15 residues. V shed 5 bases and J 1 base; nucleotides not matched to a gene: 3. Germline CDR1 is LNHDA and CDR2 is SQIVND (reference sequence). Study conclusions and caveats: At recovery TRB diversity and richness exceeded healthy donors, after highly clonal active COVID-19 repertoires. Of 2,331 TCR clusters found only in the recovered cohort, 31 had low generation probability.

From blood, about 230-500 ng of genomic DNA served as TRB template. BIOMED2 TRB-A/B primer pools were used in multiplex TRB PCR. One entry per CDR3 protein, called by TCRdb with MiXCR from the multiplex PCR reads. The table shows around 21,000 distinct CDR3 sequences, with approximately 29% occurring only once. The J gene is TRBJ2-2, the V gene TRBV19; 8 nucleotides agree with TRBD2. The sequencing input was blood. The origin of this receptor is a human donor who had recovered from COVID-19. CDR3 loop: CASSSGGRNTGELFF. The CDR3 DNA is TGTGCCAGTAGTTCGGGAGGGCGGAACACCGGGGAGCTGTTTTTT.